This T cell receptor beta chain stems from a study of blood T cell repertoires in COVID-19 (dated by TCRdb to the early 2020s). For the study in its entirety: Collaborator samples came from the United States, Italy and Spain and covered acute and convalescent phases of COVID-19. Samples came from the ongoing ImmuneRACE study (first 160 participants) plus 1,254 subjects from 6 global collaborators. Subjects who had been exposed to COVID-19, were actively infected with it, or had recovered from it provided the deeply sampled blood TCRbeta repertoires that made up the dataset. The repertoires were released in a freely available public database meant as a resource for research on the immune response to SARS-CoV-2. Where HLA class I and class II types were available, the types were taken from metadata supplied by the sample provider, not from assay-based typing. Sample metadata almost always included a de-identified subject ID, COVID-19 status, age in years and sex. The prospective study material was composed of cDNA or gDNA derived from T cells, B-cell-depleted T cells, or PBMCs. What the work shows at the level of the full study, not this receptor alone: How much clinical and demographic metadata was included differed by source and by participant, and the metadata was provided uncurated.

According to the germline V gene (reference sequence), CDR1 reads LNHDA and CDR2 reads SQIVND. Reading from cysteine to phenylalanine, the CDR3 counts 15 amino acids. The CDR3 DNA has 45 bases and is translated from base 1. V loses 2 bases of germline sequence and J loses 2 bases, and the interval between the two ends is 12 bases. The collaborating institutions used their own protocols to collect whole blood in K2EDTA tubes. For TCRbeta analysis, collaborators shipped samples in one of three forms: frozen whole blood, isolated PBMCs, or DNA extracted from either of those sample types. TCRbeta CDR3 regions were amplified from genomic DNA using the immunoSEQ Assay, a bias-controlled multiplex PCR. In the source study's methods: Within the assay, amplification of reference gene primers was used to estimate how many nucleated cells each sample contained. Sequence reads were collapsed and filtered to measure the absolute abundance of every unique TCRbeta CDR3 rearrangement. For each sample, productive Simpson clonality was calculated by taking the square root of Simpson's diversity index across productive rearrangements. TCRdb holds this immuneACCESS table with in-frame rearrangements only. Some clones are missing; in checked studies, unresolved V genes explain under half, and the rest has no known cause. For V, J and clone size, that table is used; D and trimming come from the DNA. This sample lists 70,000 to 75,000 clones; 80% to 85% were detected once. The biggest ten clones account for about 1.9% of the sample.

This clone was detected only once. No antigen is known for it. The record has no base qualities; no much larger clone is one base away. This TCR was sampled from a woman aged 60-75 years with acute or convalescent COVID-19. The rearranged segments are TRBV19 and TRBJ1-2, with TRBD1 perhaps the D gene, on 5 matching bases. Sequencing input: peripheral blood. CDR3 region: CASSISQGGNYGYTF. The sequenced DNA is TGTGCCAGTAGTATATCCCAGGGTGGAAACTATGGCTACACCTTC.